This TCR beta chain was sequenced during a study of memory CD4+ T cells and cytomegalovirus serostatus. Study background: This sample comes from healthy Belgian adults, several CMV seropositive, roughly 22 seronegative. Broader study findings: Suggested: most of the CMV-linked TCR signature lies in CD4+ memory cells.

A note on this clone: Its matching antigen is unknown.

In the original analysis: Out-of-frame sequences were removed, leaving roughly 2,200,000 distinct TCRbeta sequences. The assay was immunoSEQ multiplex PCR, and TCRdb's table has in-frame clones only and misses some. V, J and clone size are taken as reported in that table, and D and trimming were inferred from the DNA itself. This sample has tens of thousands of clones, with 60% to 85% found just once. The CDR3 length is 13 residues. Germline loops: CDR1 MNHEY, CDR2 SVGAGI. The V end lost 1 base, the J end lost 5 bases, and 8 bases lay between the germline ends. Single viable CD3+CD4+CD8-CD45RO+ cells were sorted as the memory CD4+ T cells. CD4+ T cells were isolated by positive magnetic selection.

The source material was memory CD4+ T cells from blood. This chain joins TRBV6-5 and TRBJ2-5; D call uncertain. The sequence derives from an adult in good health and CMV-seronegative. The CDR3 region is CASSYFVDETQYF. The CDR3 nucleotides read TGTGCCAGCAGTTACTTTGTCGACGAGACCCAGTACTTC.